Here is one T cell receptor beta chain with its context. Antigen unknown. This sample was included in a study of shared clonotypes between healthy human individuals. Study observations and caveats: Among donors, sharing of clonotypes was expected to be affected by sequencing depth. Larger richness was generally estimated for naive than memory subsets.

Each subset's genomic DNA was shared equally among a number of immunoSEQ plates. Data came from immunoSEQ multiplex PCR; TCRdb stores just in-frame clones and leaves some out. The sample carries about 680,000 clones, about 90% recorded once. The naive CD8 subset, CD45RO-negative cells positively selected for CCR7, excluded terminally differentiated effector memory CD45RA+ cells. The material sequenced was naive CD8+ T cells sorted from blood. This receptor was obtained from a young man in good health.

CDR3 loop: CSGRGLAVDEQFF. The CDR3 DNA follows: TGCAGCGGCCGAGGACTAGCGGTCGATGAGCAGTTCTTC. V and J are TRBV29-1 and TRBJ2-1, with 10 bases matching TRBD2. The CDR3 totals 13 residues. J was trimmed by 8 bases and V by 7 bases; bases with no gene match: 8. Germline V gene sequence: CDR1 SQVTM, CDR2 ANQGSEA.